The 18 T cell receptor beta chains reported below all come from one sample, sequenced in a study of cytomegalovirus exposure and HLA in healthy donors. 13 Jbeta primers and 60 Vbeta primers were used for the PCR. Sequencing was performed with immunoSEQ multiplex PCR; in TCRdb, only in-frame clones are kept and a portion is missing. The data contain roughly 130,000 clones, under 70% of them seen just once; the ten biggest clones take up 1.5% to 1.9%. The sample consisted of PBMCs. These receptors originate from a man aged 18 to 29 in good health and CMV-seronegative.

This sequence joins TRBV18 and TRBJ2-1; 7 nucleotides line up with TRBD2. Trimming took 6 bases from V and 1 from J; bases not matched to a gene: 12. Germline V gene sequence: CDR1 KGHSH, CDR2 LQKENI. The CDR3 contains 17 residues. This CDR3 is CASSPLKREGSYNEQFF. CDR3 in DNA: TGTGCCAGCTCGCCCTTAAAGCGGGAAGGGTCCTACAATGAGCAGTTCTTC.

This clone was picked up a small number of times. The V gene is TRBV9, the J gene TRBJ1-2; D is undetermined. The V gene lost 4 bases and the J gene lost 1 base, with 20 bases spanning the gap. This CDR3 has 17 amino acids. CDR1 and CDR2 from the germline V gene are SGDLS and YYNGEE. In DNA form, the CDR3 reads TGTGCCAGCAGCCCCCGGCTGACCAGCGAAGGTAACTATGGCTACACCTTC. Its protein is CASSPRLTSEGNYGYTF.

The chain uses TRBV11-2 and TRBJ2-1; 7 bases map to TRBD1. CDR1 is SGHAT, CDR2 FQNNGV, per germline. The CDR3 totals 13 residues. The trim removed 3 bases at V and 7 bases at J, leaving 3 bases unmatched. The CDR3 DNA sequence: TGTGCCAGCAGCTTCACAGGGGCAAATGAGCAGTTCTTC. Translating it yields CASSFTGANEQFF.

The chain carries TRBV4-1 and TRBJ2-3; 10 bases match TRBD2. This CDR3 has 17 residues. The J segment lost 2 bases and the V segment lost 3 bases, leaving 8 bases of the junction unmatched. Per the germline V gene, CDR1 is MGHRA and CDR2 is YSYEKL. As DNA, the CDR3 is TGCGCCAGCAGCCAGGAACTAGCGGGAAGACCCACAGATACGCAGTATTTT. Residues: CASSQELAGRPTDTQYF.

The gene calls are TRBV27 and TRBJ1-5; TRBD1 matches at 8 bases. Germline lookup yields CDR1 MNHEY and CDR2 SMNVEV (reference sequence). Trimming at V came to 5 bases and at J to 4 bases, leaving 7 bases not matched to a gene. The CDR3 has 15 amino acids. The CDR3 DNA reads TGTGCCAGCAGTCCCGGGACAGGCGTGAATCAGCCCCAGCATTTT. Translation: CASSPGTGVNQPQHF.

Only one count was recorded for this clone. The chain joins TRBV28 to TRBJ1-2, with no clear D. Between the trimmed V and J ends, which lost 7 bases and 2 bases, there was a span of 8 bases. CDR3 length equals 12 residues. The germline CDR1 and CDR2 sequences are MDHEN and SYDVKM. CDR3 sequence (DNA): TGTGCCAGCACCAGGTCAAACTATGGCTACACCTTC. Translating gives CASTRSNYGYTF.

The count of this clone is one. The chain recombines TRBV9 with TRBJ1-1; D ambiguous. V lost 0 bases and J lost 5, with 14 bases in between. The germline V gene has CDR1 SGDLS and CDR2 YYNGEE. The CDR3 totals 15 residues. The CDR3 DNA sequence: TGTGCCAGCAGCGTAGCTACTGGAGTTACTACTGAAGCTTTCTTT. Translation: CASSVATGVTTEAFF.

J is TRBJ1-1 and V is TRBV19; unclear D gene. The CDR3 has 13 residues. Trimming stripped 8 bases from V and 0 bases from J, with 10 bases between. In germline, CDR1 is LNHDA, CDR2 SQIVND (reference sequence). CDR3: CASGGFMNTEAFF. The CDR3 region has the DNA TGTGCCAGTGGAGGGTTCATGAACACTGAAGCTTTCTTT.

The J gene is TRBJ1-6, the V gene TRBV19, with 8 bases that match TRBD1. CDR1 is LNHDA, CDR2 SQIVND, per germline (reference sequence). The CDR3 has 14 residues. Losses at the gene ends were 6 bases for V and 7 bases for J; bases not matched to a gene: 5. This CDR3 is CASRHRQGNSPLHF. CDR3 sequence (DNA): TGTGCCAGTAGACATCGACAGGGGAATTCACCCCTCCACTTT.

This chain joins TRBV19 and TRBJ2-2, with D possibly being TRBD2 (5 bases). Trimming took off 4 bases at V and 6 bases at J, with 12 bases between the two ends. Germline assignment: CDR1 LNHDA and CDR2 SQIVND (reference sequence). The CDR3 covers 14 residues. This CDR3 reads CASSNALAAGELFF. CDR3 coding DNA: TGTGCCAGTAGTAACGCGCTAGCCGCCGGGGAGCTGTTTTTT.

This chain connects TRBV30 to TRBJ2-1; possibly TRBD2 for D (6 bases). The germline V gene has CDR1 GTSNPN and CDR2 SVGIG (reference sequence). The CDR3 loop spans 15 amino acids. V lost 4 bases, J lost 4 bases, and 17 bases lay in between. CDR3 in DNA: TGTGCCTGGATCGCTAGCGCCCCCTCGTACAATGAGCAGTTCTTC. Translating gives CAWIASAPSYNEQFF.

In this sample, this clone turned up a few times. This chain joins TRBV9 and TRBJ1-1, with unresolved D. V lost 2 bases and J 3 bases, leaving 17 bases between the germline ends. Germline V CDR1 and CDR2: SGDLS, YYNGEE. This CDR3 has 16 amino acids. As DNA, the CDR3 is TGTGCCAGCAGCGTCACTTCGGGGTGGAGGGACACTGAAGCTTTCTTT. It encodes CASSVTSGWRDTEAFF.

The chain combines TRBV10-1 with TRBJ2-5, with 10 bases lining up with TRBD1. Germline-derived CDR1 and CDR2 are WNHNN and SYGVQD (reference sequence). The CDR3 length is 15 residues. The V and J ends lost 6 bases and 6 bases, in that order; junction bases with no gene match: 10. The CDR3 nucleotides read TGCGCCAGCAGCGGGGTGACAGGGGGCTATAAGACCCAGTACTTC. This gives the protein CASSGVTGGYKTQYF.

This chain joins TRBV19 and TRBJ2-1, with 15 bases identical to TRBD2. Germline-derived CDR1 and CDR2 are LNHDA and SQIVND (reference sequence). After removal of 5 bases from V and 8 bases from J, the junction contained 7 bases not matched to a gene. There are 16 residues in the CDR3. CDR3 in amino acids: CASSPRTSGGVDEQFF. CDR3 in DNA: TGTGCCAGTAGTCCTCGGACTAGCGGGGGGGTTGATGAGCAGTTCTTC.

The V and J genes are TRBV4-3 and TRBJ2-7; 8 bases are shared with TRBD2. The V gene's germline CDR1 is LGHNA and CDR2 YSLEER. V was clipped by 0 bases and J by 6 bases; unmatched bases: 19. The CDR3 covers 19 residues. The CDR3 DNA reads TGCGCCAGCAGCCAAGATTACGCGGGTGCTGCGGGAGGACTCTTCGAGCAGTACTTC. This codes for CASSQDYAGAAGGLFEQYF.

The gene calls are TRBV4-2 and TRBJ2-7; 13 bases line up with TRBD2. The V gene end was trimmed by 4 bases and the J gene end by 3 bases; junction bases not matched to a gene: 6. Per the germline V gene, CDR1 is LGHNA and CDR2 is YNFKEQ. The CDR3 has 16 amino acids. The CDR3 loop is CASSRSGLAGNYEQYF. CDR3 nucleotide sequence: TGTGCCAGCAGCCGGTCGGGACTAGCGGGGAACTACGAGCAGTACTTC.

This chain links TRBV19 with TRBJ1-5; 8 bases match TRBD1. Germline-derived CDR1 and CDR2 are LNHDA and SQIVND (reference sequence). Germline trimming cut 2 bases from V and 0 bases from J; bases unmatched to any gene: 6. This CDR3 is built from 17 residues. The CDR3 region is CASSIIGTGYSNQPQHF. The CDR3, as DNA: TGTGCCAGTAGTATAATCGGGACAGGATATAGCAATCAGCCCCAGCATTTT.

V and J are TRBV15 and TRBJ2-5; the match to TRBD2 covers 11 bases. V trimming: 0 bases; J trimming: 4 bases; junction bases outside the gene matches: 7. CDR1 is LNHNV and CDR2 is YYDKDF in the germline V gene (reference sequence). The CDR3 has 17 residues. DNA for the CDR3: TGTGCCACCAGCAGAGATTTAGCGGGGGGGCCGGGAGAGACCCAGTACTTC. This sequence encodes CATSRDLAGGPGETQYF.